This TCR beta chain was sequenced for a study of T cells expressing NK-cell markers (TCRdb year 2020). About the study as a whole: In sorted CD3+CD56+NKG2C+, CD3+CD56+NKG2C- and CD3+CD56-NKG2C+ T-cell subsets from eight donors, TCR beta-chain repertoires were profiled. The eight sequenced donors were randomly selected healthy volunteers, three men and five women. Seven of the eight sequenced donors were HCMV-seropositive and one was HCMV-seronegative. Illumina HiSeq 2000/2500, MiSeq or NextSeq was used to sequence libraries as 2 x 150 bp reads. The paper as a whole reports these results and caveats: Those dominant clonotypes were again the most abundant among CD3+CD56-NKG2C+ cells in a handful of donors, at about 25-60.1%. Whether the expanded NKG2C-expressing T cell clones were specific for HCMV antigens remained unclear. In 5 to 7 donors, the dominant CD3+CD56+NKG2C+ clonotypes were found to rank among the top 10 CD8+ clonotypes and to make up 1.0-7.0% of CD8+ T cells.

A commercial ELISA kit detecting HCMV-specific IgG in serum was used to determine HCMV serostatus. Ficoll density gradient centrifugation was used to isolate peripheral blood mononuclear cells from blood. The cysteine opens and the phenylalanine closes a CDR3 of 13 amino acids. No DNA is listed. CDR1 and CDR2, looked up from the germline V gene, are ENHRY and SYGVKD. TCRdb records Illumina HiSeq 2000 as the sequencer. 5'RACE template switching, by which a universal primer site and unique molecular identifiers were added, was used to make TCR beta cDNA libraries. Synthesis of cDNA was primed from the TCR beta constant segment and was followed by two consecutive PCR amplification steps. Turning to the authors' computational methods: MIGEC was used to demultiplex reads and group reads by UMI, and MiTCR was used to assemble and quantify clonotypes. To exclude erroneous sequences, any TCR cDNA sequence not supported by at least two reads was discarded. The tcR package was used for downstream repertoire analysis, and clonotypes were matched across fractions by CDR3 nucleotide sequence plus V segment. VDJmatch was used to annotate antigen specificity against VDJdb, with one amino acid substitution in CDR3 permitted. Following TCRdb reprocessing, every CDR3 protein sequence forms one entry, and DNA is not provided. The authors' filters were not applied to this entry. The sample table records 250,000 or so distinct CDR3 sequences. The ten most abundant clones make up 4% to 4.5% of the sample.

Remarks on this clonotype: Its antigen has not been determined.

This receptor was obtained from a woman aged 18 to 75 in good health. The sequence links TRBV10-3 to TRBJ2-3; without DNA, the TCRdb call of TRBD2 cannot be checked. Sequenced input: blood T cells: a sorted CD56 or NKG2C T cell subset, CD4+ or CD8+ T cells, or bulk PBMC T cells (not recorded which). The CDR3 region has the sequence CASTSGVGDTQYF.